The T cell receptor (beta chain) under discussion was sequenced for a study of T-cell memory formation after mild COVID-19. Study-wide results and caveats: Several responding clones turned up in pre-infection memory, indicating that cross-reactive memory may have taken part. Contracting CD4+ clones sat mainly in CM and EM; CD8+ in EMRA.

This CDR3 contains 15 residues. Germline-derived CDR1 and CDR2 are SGDLS and YYNGEE. V was trimmed by 1 base and J by 1 base, leaving 12 bases between them. This clonotype was detected many times. Antigen specificity is unknown. TCRdb independently ran MiXCR on the 5' RACE reads; one entry per CDR3 protein. The sample has 550,000 to 600,000 distinct CDR3 sequences, about 18% seen once. The sample taken for sequencing was PBMCs or a T cell subset sorted from them (not recorded which). The receptor comes from an adult woman who had mild COVID-19 (a few samples of this study predate the infection). Cell type and time point are not known. The chain carries TRBV9 and TRBJ2-7; TRBD2 is a possible D gene (5 bases). The CDR3 DNA sequence: TGTGCCAGCAGCGTATCCAGCGGCATTTCCTACGAGCAGTACTTC. Its protein is CASSVSSGISYEQYF.